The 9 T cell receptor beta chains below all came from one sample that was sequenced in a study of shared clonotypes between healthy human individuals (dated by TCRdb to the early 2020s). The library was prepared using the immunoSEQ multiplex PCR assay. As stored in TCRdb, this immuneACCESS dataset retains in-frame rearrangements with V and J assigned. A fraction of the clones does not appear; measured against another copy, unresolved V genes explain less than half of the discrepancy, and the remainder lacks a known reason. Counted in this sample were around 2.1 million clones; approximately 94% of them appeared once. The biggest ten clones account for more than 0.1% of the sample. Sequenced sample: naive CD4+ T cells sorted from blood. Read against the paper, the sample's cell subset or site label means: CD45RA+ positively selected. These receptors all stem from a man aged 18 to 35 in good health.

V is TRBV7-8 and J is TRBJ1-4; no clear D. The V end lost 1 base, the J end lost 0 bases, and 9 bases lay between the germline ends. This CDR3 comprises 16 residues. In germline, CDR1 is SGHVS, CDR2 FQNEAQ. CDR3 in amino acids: CASSLVAGTTNEKLFF. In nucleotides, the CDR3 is TGTGCCAGCAGCTTAGTGGCAGGTACAACTAATGAAAAACTGTTTTTT.

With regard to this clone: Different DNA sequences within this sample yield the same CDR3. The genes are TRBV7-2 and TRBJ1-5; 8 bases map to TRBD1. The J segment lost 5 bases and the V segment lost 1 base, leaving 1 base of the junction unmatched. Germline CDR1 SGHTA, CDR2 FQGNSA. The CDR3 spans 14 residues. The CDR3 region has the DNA TGTGCCAGCAGCTTAGTGGGACAGGATCAGCCCCAGCATTTT. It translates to CASSLVGQDQPQHF.

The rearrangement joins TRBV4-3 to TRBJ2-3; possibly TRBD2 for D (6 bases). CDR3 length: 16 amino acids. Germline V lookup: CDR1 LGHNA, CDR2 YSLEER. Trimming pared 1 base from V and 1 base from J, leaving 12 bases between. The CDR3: CASSQGAGPGTDTQYF. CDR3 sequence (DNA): TGCGCCAGCAGCCAAGGGGCGGGACCCGGCACAGATACGCAGTATTTT.

This CDR3 reads CAISEWESDSPLHF. The CDR3 nucleotides are TGTGCCATCAGTGAATGGGAATCCGACTCACCCCTCCACTTT. This chain joins TRBV10-3 and TRBJ1-6, with D unresolved. The CDR3 has 14 residues. Trimming removed 3 bases from V and 10 bases from J, with 13 bases in between. Germline V CDR1 and CDR2: ENHRY, SYGVKD.

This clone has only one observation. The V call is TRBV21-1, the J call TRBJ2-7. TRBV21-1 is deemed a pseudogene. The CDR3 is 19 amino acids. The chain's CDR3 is CASSKGQDLEEKNEYEQYF. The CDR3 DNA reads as TGTGCCAGCAGCAAAGGTCAGGACCTTGAAGAGAAAAATGAGTACGAGCAGTACTTC.

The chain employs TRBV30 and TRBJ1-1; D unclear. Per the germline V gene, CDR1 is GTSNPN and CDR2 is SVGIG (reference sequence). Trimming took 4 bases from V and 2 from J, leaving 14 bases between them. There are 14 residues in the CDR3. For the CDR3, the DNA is TGTGCCTGGAACCAGATAGGGCGTAACACTGAAGCTTTCTTT. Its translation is CAWNQIGRNTEAFF. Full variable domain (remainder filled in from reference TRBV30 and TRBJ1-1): SQTIHQWPATLVQPVGSPLSLECTVEGTSNPNLYWYRQAAGRGLQLLFYSVGIGQISSEVPQNLSASRPQDRQFILSSKKLLLSDSGFYLCAWNQIGRNTEAFFGQGTRLTVV.

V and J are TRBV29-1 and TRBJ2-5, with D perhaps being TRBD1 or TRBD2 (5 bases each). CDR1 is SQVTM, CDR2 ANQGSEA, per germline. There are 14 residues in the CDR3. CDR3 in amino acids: CNRGLLSTGETQYF. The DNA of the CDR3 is TGCAACCGGGGCCTGTTATCGACCGGCGAGACCCAGTACTTC.

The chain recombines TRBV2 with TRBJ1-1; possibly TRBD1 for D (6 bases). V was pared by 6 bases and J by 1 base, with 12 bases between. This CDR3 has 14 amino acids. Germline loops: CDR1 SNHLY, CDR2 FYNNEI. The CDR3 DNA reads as TGTGCCAGCAGGCCCGGACAGACGAACACTGAAGCTTTCTTT. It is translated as CASRPGQTNTEAFF.

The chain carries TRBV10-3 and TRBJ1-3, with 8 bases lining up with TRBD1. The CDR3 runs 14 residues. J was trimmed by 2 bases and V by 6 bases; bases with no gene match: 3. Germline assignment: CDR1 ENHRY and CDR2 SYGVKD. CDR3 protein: CAISPDRAGNTIYF. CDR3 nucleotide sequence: TGTGCCATCAGCCCGGACAGGGCTGGAAACACCATATATTTT.